These 7 T cell receptor beta chains originate from one sample sequenced in a study of a mutant IDH1 vaccine in newly diagnosed glioma. The time point was: week 47, end of study. All doses held 300 ug of mutant IDH1 20-mer peptide, with topical imiquimod. Some clones are missing from TCRdb's copy, which holds only in-frame ones; the method was immunoSEQ multiplex PCR. The sample records tens of thousands of clones, 75% to 85% being singletons. What these receptors recognize is not known. Sample: PBMCs, taken from a glioma patient whose treatment included an IDH1 peptide vaccine. These receptors were collected from a man aged 40-49 years with glioma.

V is TRBV27 and J is TRBJ1-1; D perhaps matches TRBD1 (5 bases). Germline loops: CDR1 MNHEY, CDR2 SMNVEV (reference sequence). V was clipped by 3 bases and J by 4 bases, with 21 bases between them. This CDR3 comprises 17 residues. CDR3 sequence reads: CASSFGGREGLSTEAFF. CDR3 sequence (DNA): TGTGCCAGCAGTTTCGGAGGCAGGGAAGGTTTGAGCACTGAAGCTTTCTTT.

The chain has TRBV5-1 and TRBJ2-5; D uncertain. This CDR3 region has 14 residues. Germline V lookup: CDR1 SGHRS, CDR2 YFSETQ. The V gene lost 1 base and the J gene lost 1 base, with 8 bases spanning the gap. CDR3 DNA: TGCGCCAGCAGCTTGTTCGTCGGCCAAGAGACCCAGTACTTC. Its protein product is CASSLFVGQETQYF.

The V and J genes are TRBV2 and TRBJ1-2, with D unresolved. Looked up from germline, CDR1 is SNHLY and CDR2 is FYNNEI. The CDR3 is 11 residues long. V was trimmed by 5 bases and J by 4 bases, leaving 5 bases between them. CDR3 region: CASSPLYGYTF. The CDR3 nucleotides read TGTGCCAGCAGTCCTCTCTATGGCTACACCTTC.

V and J are TRBV6-5 and TRBJ1-2; D not certain. CDR1 and CDR2 (germline): MNHEY, SVGAGI. Trimming took off 0 bases at V and 4 bases at J, with 12 bases between the two ends. The CDR3 is made up of 15 amino acids. CDR3 sequence reads: CASSYSIMTAYGYTF. Written as DNA, the CDR3 is TGTGCCAGCAGTTACTCGATCATGACTGCCTATGGCTACACCTTC.

V and J are TRBV7-2 and TRBJ2-1; 13 nucleotides match TRBD2. V was clipped by 5 bases and J by 7 bases; unmatched bases: 8. This CDR3 is built from 16 residues. Germline CDR1 reads SGHTA; CDR2 reads FQGNSA. The CDR3 coding sequence is TGTGCCAGCAGCAGAGACCGACTAGCGGGAGGTAATGAGCAGTTCTTC. Residues: CASSRDRLAGGNEQFF.

The V call is TRBV7-2, the J call TRBJ1-2; D gene uncertain. Germline V CDR1 and CDR2: SGHTA, FQGNSA. Deletions cut 8 bases from V and 0 bases from J, with 10 bases between. This CDR3 has 13 amino acids. Here the CDR3 DNA reads TGTGCCAGCGGGGAGGGAGCTAACTATGGCTACACCTTC. Its translation is CASGEGANYGYTF. Together with reference TRBV7-2 and TRBJ1-2, the CDR3 gives the full variable domain: GAGVSQSPSNKVTEKGKDVELRCDPISGHTALYWYRQSLGQGLEFLIYFQGNSAPDKSGLPSDRFSAERTGGSVSTLTIQRTQQEDSAVYLCASGEGANYGYTFGSGTRLTVV.

The chain joins TRBV28 to TRBJ2-1; no reliable D call. The V end was cut by 6 bases, the J end by 0 bases, with 9 bases between. Per germline, CDR1 MDHEN and CDR2 SYDVKM. This CDR3 contains 14 residues. The CDR3 nucleotides are TGTGCCAGCAGAAGCGAAAGCTCCTACAATGAGCAGTTCTTC. It yields the protein CASRSESSYNEQFF.